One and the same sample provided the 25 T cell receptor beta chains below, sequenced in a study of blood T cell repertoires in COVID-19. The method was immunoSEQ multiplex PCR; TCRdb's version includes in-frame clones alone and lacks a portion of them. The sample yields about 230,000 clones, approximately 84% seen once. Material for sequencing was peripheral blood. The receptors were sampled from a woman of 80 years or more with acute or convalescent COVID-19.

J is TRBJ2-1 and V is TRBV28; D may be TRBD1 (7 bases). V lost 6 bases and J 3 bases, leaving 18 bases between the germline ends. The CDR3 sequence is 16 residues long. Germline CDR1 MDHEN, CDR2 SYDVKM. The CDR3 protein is CASSQRGGGNYNEQFF. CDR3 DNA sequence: TGTGCCAGCAGCCAGAGAGGGGGCGGGAACTACAATGAGCAGTTCTTC.

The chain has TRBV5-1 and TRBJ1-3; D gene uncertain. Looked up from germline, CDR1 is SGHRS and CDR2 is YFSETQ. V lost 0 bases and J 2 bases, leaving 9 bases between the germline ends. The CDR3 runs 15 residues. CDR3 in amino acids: CASSLVAGAGNTIYF. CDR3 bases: TGCGCCAGCAGCTTGGTAGCCGGGGCTGGAAACACCATATATTTT.

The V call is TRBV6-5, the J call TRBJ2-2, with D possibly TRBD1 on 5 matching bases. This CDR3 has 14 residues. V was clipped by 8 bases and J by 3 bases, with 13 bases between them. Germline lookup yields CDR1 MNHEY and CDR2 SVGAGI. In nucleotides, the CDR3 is TGTGCCAGCCGCAGGGATTGGGACACCGGGGAGCTGTTTTTT. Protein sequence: CASRRDWDTGELFF.

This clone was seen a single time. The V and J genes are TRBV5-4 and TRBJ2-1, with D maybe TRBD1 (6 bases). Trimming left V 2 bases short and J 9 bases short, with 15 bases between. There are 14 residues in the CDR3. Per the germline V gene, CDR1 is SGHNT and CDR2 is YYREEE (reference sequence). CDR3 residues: CASSFDRQVGEQFF. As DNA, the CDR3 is TGTGCCAGCAGCTTCGACCGACAGGTCGGTGAGCAGTTCTTC.

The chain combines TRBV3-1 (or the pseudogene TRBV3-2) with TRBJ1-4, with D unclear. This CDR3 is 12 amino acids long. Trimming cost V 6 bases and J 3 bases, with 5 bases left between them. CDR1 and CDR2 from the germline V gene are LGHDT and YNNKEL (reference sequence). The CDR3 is CASSLANEKLFF. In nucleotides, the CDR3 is TGTGCCAGCAGTCTCGCTAATGAAAAACTGTTTTTT.

CDR3 nucleotide sequence: TGTGCCAGTAGTGCCCCGGACAGGAACAATCAGCCCCAGCATTTT. It yields the protein CASSAPDRNNQPQHF. This chain uses TRBV19 with TRBJ1-5; 7 nucleotides agree with TRBD1. CDR1 is LNHDA and CDR2 is SQIVND in the germline V gene (reference sequence). The CDR3 sequence is 15 residues long. V lost 5 bases and J lost 3; bases outside the gene matches: 7.

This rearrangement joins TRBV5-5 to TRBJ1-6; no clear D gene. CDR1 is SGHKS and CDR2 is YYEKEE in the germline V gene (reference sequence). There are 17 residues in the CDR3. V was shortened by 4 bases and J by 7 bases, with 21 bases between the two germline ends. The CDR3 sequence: CASSPVTVEVLNSPLHF. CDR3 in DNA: TGTGCCAGCAGCCCTGTCACCGTAGAGGTATTGAATTCACCCCTCCACTTT.

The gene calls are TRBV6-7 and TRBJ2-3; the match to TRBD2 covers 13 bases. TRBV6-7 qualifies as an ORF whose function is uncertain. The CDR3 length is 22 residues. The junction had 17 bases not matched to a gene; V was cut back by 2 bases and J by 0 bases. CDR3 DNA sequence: TGTGCCAGCAGTTACCAGGGACTAGCGGGATCCCCGCCCCGGGCTAGCACAGATACGCAGTATTTT. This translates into CASSYQGLAGSPPRASTDTQYF.

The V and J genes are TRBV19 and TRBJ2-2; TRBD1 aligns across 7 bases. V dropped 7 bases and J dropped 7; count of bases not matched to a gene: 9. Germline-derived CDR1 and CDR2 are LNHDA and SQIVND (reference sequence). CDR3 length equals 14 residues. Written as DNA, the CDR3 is TGTGCCAGTATGGCCCACAGGGGAGACGGGGAGCTGTTTTTT. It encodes CASMAHRGDGELFF.

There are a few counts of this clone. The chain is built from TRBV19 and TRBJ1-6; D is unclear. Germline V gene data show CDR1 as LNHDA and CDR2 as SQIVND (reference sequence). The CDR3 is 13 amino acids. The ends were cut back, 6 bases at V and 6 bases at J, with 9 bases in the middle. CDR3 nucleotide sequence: TGTGCCAGTAGCGGTATCTTTAATTCACCCCTCCACTTT. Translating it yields CASSGIFNSPLHF.

In DNA form, the CDR3 reads TGCGCCAGCAGTCAATCAGAGACAGGGGGCGTCGAGACCCAGTACTTC. Protein sequence: CASSQSETGGVETQYF. V is TRBV23-1 and J is TRBJ2-5; 10 positions match TRBD1. TRBV23-1 counts as an open reading frame of uncertain function. This CDR3 has 16 amino acids. V dropped 0 bases and J dropped 5; count of bases not matched to a gene: 6.

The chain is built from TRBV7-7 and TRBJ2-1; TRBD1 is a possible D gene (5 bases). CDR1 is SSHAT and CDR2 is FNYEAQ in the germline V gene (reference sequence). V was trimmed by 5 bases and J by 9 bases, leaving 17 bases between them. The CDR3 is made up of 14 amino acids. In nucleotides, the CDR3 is TGTGCCAGCAGCGCCACCCGACAGTCTAGTGAGCAGTTCTTC. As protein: CASSATRQSSEQFF.

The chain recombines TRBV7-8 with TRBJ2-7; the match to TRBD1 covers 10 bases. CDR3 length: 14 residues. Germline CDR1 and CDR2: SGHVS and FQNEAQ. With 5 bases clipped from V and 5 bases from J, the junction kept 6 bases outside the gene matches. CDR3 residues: CASSIGQGGNEQYF. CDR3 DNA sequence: TGTGCCAGCAGCATCGGACAGGGGGGAAACGAGCAGTACTTC.

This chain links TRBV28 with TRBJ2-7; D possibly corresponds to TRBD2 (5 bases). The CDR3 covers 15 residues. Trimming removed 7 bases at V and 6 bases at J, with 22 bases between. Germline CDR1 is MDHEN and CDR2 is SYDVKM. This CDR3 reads CASKDLLSSFLEQYF. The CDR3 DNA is TGTGCCAGCAAGGACTTGCTCTCAAGCTTCCTCGAGCAGTACTTC.

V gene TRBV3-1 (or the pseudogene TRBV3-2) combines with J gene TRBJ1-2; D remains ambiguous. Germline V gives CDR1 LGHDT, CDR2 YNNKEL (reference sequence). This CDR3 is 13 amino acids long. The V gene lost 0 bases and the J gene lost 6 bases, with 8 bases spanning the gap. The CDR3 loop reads CASSQERSNGYTF. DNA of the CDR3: TGTGCCAGCAGCCAAGAAAGGAGTAATGGCTACACCTTC.

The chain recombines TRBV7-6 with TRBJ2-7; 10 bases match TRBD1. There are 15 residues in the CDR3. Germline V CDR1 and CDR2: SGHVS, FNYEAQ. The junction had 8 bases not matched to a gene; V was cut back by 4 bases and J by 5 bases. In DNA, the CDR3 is TGTGCCAGCAGCTCGAGCCCGGGACAGGGGCACGAGCAGTACTTC. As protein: CASSSSPGQGHEQYF.

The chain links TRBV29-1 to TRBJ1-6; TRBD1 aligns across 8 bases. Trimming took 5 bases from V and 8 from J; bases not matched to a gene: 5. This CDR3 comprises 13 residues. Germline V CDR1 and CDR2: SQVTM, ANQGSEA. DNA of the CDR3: TGCAGCGTTTCCAGGGGGCAGGATTCACCCCTCCACTTT. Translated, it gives CSVSRGQDSPLHF.

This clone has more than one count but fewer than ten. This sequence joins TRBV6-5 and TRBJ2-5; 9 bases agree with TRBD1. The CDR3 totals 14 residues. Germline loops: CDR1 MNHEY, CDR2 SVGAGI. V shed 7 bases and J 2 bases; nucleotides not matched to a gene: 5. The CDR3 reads CASTKDRGQETQYF. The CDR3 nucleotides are TGTGCCAGCACGAAAGACAGGGGGCAAGAGACCCAGTACTTC.

The CDR3 protein is CASSRGALGEQYF. The CDR3 DNA follows: TGTGCCAGCAGCCGGGGGGCTTTGGGCGAGCAGTACTTC. This chain uses TRBV11-2 with TRBJ2-7; D perhaps matches TRBD2 (7 bases). This CDR3 has 13 residues. From germline, CDR1 is SGHAT and CDR2 FQNNGV. Between the trimmed V and J ends, which lost 5 bases and 6 bases, there was a span of 14 bases. Variable domain in full (rest from reference TRBV11-2 and TRBJ2-7): EAGVAQSPRYKIIEKRQSVAFWCNPISGHATLYWYQQILGQGPKLLIQFQNNGVVDDSQLPKDRFSAERLKGVDSTLKIQPAKLEDSAVYLCASSRGALGEQYFGPGTRLTVT.

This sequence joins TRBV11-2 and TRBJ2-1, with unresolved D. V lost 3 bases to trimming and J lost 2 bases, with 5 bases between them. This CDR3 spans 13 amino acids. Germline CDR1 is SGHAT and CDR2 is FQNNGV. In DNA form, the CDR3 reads TGTGCCAGCAGCTTGACTCCCTACAATGAGCAGTTCTTC. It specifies CASSLTPYNEQFF.

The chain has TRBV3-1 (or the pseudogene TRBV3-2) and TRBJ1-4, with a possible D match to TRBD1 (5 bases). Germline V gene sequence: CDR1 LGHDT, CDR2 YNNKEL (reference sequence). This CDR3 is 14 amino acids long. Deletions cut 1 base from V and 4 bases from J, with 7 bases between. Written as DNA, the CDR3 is TGTGCCAGCAGCCAAGGGGACTTTAATGAAAAACTGTTTTTT. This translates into CASSQGDFNEKLFF.

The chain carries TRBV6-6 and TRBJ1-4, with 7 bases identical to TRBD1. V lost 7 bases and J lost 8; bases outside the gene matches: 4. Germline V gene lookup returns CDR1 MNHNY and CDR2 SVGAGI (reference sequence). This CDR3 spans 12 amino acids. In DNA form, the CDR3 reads TGTGCCAGCAAGGGGGCCCGGGAAAAACTGTTTTTT. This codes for CASKGAREKLFF.

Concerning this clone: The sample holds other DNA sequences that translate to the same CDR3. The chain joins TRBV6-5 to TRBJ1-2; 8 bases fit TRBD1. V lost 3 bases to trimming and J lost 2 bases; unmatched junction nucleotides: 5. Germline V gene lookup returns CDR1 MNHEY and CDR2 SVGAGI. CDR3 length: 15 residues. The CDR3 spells CASSYGQGVNYGYTF. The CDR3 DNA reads TGTGCCAGCAGTTATGGACAGGGAGTGAACTATGGCTACACCTTC.

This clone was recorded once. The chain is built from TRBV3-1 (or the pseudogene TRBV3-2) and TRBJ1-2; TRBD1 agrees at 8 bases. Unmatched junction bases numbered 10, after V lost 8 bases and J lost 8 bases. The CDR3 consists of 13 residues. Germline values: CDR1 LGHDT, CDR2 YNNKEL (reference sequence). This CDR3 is CASGSGTGGGYTF. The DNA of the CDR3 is TGTGCCAGCGGATCCGGGACAGGAGGCGGCTACACCTTC.

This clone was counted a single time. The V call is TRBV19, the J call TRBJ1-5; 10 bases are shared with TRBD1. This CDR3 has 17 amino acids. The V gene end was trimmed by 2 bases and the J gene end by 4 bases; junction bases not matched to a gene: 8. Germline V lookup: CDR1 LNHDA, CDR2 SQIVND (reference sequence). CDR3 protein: CASSISFRTGGNQPQHF. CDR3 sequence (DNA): TGTGCCAGTAGTATATCTTTCAGGACAGGGGGAAATCAGCCCCAGCATTTT.